This entry concerns a single T cell receptor (beta chain). Antigen: not known. The PCR contained 60 Vbeta and 13 Jbeta primers. Clones were sequenced by immunoSEQ multiplex PCR, and TCRdb holds only the in-frame ones, with some missing. In total, the table holds roughly 71,000 clones. Healthy bone marrow donors made up the donor group. The CDR3 runs to 17 residues. The V gene's germline CDR1 is SGDLS and CDR2 YYNGEE. The V gene end was trimmed by 0 bases and the J gene end by 3 bases; junction bases not matched to a gene: 10. These data belong to a study of cytomegalovirus exposure and HLA in healthy donors. Study results and caveats: Presence/absence analyses treated sequencing depth as roughly uniform across donors. The authors enumerated over 150 TCR beta chains as linked to cytomegalovirus. TCR beta sequences numbering roughly 16,000 were associated with HLA alleles at 0.05 false discovery rate in a later analysis.

The sample comprised PBMCs. This sequence joins TRBV9 and TRBJ2-3; 7 positions match TRBD2. This sequence was found in a woman in her thirties or forties in good health and CMV-seropositive. The CDR3: CASSVATSEFGTDTQYF. DNA for the CDR3: TGTGCCAGCAGCGTAGCCACTAGCGAATTTGGGACAGATACGCAGTATTTT.